The present T cell receptor (beta chain) was sequenced within a study of cytomegalovirus exposure and HLA in healthy donors. Notes on this clone: What it recognizes is unknown.

V was pared by 7 bases and J by 1 base, with 7 bases between. In germline, CDR1 is GTSNPN, CDR2 SVGIG (reference sequence). The CDR3 contains 11 residues. Study-wide results and limits: Near-uniform donor sequencing depth was presumed by presence/absence analyses.

It was with 60 Vbeta and 13 Jbeta primers that the PCR ran. The data were produced by immunoSEQ multiplex PCR, yet TCRdb's version contains in-frame clones alone and is incomplete. The sample has 160,000 or so clones, roughly four fifths seen once; the top ten hold less than 3%. Material for sequencing was PBMCs. The chain employs TRBV30 and TRBJ1-1; the D is unclear. This TCR was recovered from a female donor in good health and CMV-seronegative. The CDR3 DNA sequence: TGTGCCTATCGGGAGAACACTGAAGCTTTCTTT. Its protein product is CAYRENTEAFF.